A single sample gave rise to the 6 T cell receptor beta chains below, sequenced in a study of cytomegalovirus exposure and HLA in healthy donors. A multiplex PCR was run with 60 Vbeta primers and 13 Jbeta primers. Some clones are missing from TCRdb's copy, which holds only in-frame ones; the method was immunoSEQ multiplex PCR. The sample consists of about 160,000 clones, about 84% of them appearing once. The sequenced sample was PBMCs. Source of these receptors: a man aged 50 to 60 in good health and CMV-seropositive.

The gene calls are TRBV6-4 and TRBJ2-4, with 10 bases fitting TRBD1. After removal of 4 bases from V and 8 bases from J, the junction contained 2 bases not matched to a gene. CDR1 is MRHNA and CDR2 is SNTAGT in the germline V gene. The CDR3 totals 13 residues. CDR3 coding DNA: TGTGCCAGCAGTGCGGGACAGGGGTACATTCAGTACTTC. It translates to CASSAGQGYIQYF.

This clone was recorded a few times. V and J are TRBV6-1 and TRBJ1-2; D unresolved. V lost 0 bases to trimming and J lost 8 bases, with 10 bases between them. CDR3 size: 13 residues. Germline CDR1 reads MNHNS; CDR2 reads SASEGT. The CDR3 here is CASSEAVSRGYTF. The CDR3 DNA follows: TGTGCCAGCAGTGAAGCGGTCTCGCGGGGCTACACCTTC.

The chain carries TRBV7-8 and TRBJ2-1, with TRBD1 as a possible D gene (5 bases). V lost 1 base and J 0 bases, leaving 7 bases between the germline ends. CDR1 is SGHVS, CDR2 FQNEAQ, per germline. This CDR3 comprises 15 residues. CDR3 bases: TGTGCCAGCAGCTTAGATAGGGGCTCCTACAATGAGCAGTTCTTC. Encoded protein: CASSLDRGSYNEQFF.

This sequence joins TRBV11-2 and TRBJ2-1; 10 bases agree with TRBD2. The CDR3 loop spans 15 amino acids. Germline CDR1 is SGHAT and CDR2 is FQNNGV. V was clipped by 1 base and J by 4 bases; unmatched bases: 1. The CDR3 protein is CASSLVSGGYNEQFF. CDR3 nucleotide sequence: TGTGCCAGCAGCTTAGTTAGCGGGGGGTACAATGAGCAGTTCTTC.

The chain has TRBV2 and TRBJ2-4; D gene uncertain. Germline CDR1 and CDR2: SNHLY and FYNNEI. The CDR3 consists of 12 residues. Between the trimmed V and J ends, which lost 7 bases and 1 base, there was a span of 5 bases. DNA of the CDR3: TGTGCCAGCAACAAGGCCAAAAACATTCAGTACTTC. Encoded protein: CASNKAKNIQYF.

This clone occurred a few times. The CDR3 DNA reads TGTGCCAGCAGTTCCCTGGGACAGGGTGGGAATGGCTACACCTTC. Translated: CASSSLGQGGNGYTF. The chain links TRBV6-6 to TRBJ1-2; 9 bases are shared with TRBD1. CDR1 is MNHNY and CDR2 is SVGAGI in the germline V gene (reference sequence). Trimming at V came to 4 bases and at J to 6 bases, leaving 9 bases not matched to a gene. This CDR3 has 15 amino acids.